What follows are 19 T cell receptor beta chains derived from one specimen sequenced in a study of cytomegalovirus exposure and HLA in healthy donors. Use of 60 Vbeta and 13 Jbeta primers characterized the PCR. The repertoire was sequenced with immunoSEQ multiplex PCR; TCRdb's copy has only in-frame clones and lacks some. The sample yields 150,000 to 200,000 clones, approximately 80% seen once. The sequencing input was PBMCs. The origin of the receptors is a male donor in good health and CMV-seronegative.

This chain joins TRBV5-6 and TRBJ2-5; 10 bases are a match to TRBD1. Germline-derived CDR1 and CDR2 are SGHDT and YYEEEE. Trimming at V came to 4 bases and at J to 7 bases, leaving 4 bases not matched to a gene. This CDR3 has 13 amino acids. The CDR3 nucleotides read TGTGCCAGCAGCGCGGGACAGGGGAGGACCCAGTACTTC. Protein: CASSAGQGRTQYF.

The V call is TRBV2, the J call TRBJ1-2; a weak D match, TRBD1 (5 bases). Germline-derived CDR1 and CDR2 are SNHLY and FYNNEI. The CDR3 consists of 13 residues. V lost 6 bases and J 3 bases, leaving 11 bases between the germline ends. DNA for the CDR3: TGTGCCAGCAGGGAGACAGATTACTATGGCTACACCTTC. As protein: CASRETDYYGYTF.

The rearrangement uses TRBV5-1 and TRBJ2-7, with TRBD2 matching over 9 bases. CDR1 SGHRS and CDR2 YFSETQ come from the germline V gene. CDR3 length equals 15 residues. After removal of 1 base from V and 3 bases from J, the junction contained 5 bases not matched to a gene. The CDR3 reads CASSLTSGSIYEQYF. CDR3 nucleotides: TGCGCCAGCAGCTTGACTAGCGGGTCAATCTACGAGCAGTACTTC.

V usage is TRBV5-6 and J usage is TRBJ2-6; D is possibly TRBD1 (5 bases). Germline loops: CDR1 SGHDT, CDR2 YYEEEE. CDR3 size: 16 residues. Deletions cut 0 bases from V and 2 bases from J, with 9 bases between. This CDR3 is CASSLDQGTGANVLTF. CDR3 DNA sequence: TGTGCCAGCAGCTTGGATCAGGGAACTGGGGCCAACGTCCTGACTTTC.

J is TRBJ1-1 and V is TRBV2, with 7 bases identical to TRBD1. The V and J ends lost 7 bases and 0 bases, in that order; junction bases with no gene match: 8. Germline V gene lookup returns CDR1 SNHLY and CDR2 FYNNEI. The CDR3 has 15 amino acids. The CDR3 spells CASTPTTGMNTEAFF. The DNA of the CDR3 is TGTGCCAGCACTCCCACGACAGGGATGAACACTGAAGCTTTCTTT.

V usage is TRBV5-1 and J usage is TRBJ1-5, with D maybe TRBD1 (6 bases). Trimming took 4 bases from V and 4 from J, leaving 15 bases between them. This CDR3 region has 15 residues. Germline V gene lookup returns CDR1 SGHRS and CDR2 YFSETQ. CDR3 in amino acids: CASSEGWGLNQPQHF. CDR3 nucleotide sequence: TGCGCCAGCAGCGAGGGATGGGGGCTGAATCAGCCCCAGCATTTT.

This rearrangement joins TRBV5-1 to TRBJ2-3; TRBD2 agrees at 10 bases. With 7 bases clipped from V and 6 bases from J, the junction kept 8 bases outside the gene matches. This CDR3 spans 14 amino acids. Germline assignment: CDR1 SGHRS and CDR2 YFSETQ. CDR3 DNA sequence: TGCGCCAGCGGGCTAGCGGGAGTGTATGATACGCAGTATTTT. Translation gives CASGLAGVYDTQYF.

V gene TRBV5-1 combines with J gene TRBJ1-4, with D possibly being TRBD1 (5 bases). CDR1 and CDR2 (germline): SGHRS, YFSETQ. This CDR3 is 14 amino acids long. Trimming left V 4 bases short and J 2 bases short, with 9 bases between. CDR3 in amino acids: CASSPAGTNEKLFF. The CDR3 nucleotides are TGCGCCAGCAGCCCGGCAGGGACTAATGAAAAACTGTTTTTT. The complete variable domain, with remaining parts taken from reference TRBV5-1 and TRBJ1-4, reads KAGVTQTPRYLIKTRGQQVTLSCSPISGHRSVSWYQQTPGQGLQFLFEYFSETQRNKGNFPGRFSGRQFSNSRSEMNVSTLELGDSALYLCASSPAGTNEKLFFGSGTQLSVL.

The V call is TRBV2, the J call TRBJ1-2; D may be TRBD1 (5 bases). The germline V gene has CDR1 SNHLY and CDR2 FYNNEI. CDR3 length equals 14 residues. Trimming stripped 0 bases from V and 3 bases from J, with 8 bases between. CDR3 residues: CASSEAKGDYGYTF. The CDR3 coding sequence is TGTGCCAGCAGTGAAGCGAAAGGGGACTATGGCTACACCTTC.

V and J are TRBV27 and TRBJ1-5; TRBD1 agrees at 8 bases. CDR3 length equals 14 residues. Germline V lookup: CDR1 MNHEY, CDR2 SMNVEV (reference sequence). With 6 bases clipped from V and 7 bases from J, the junction kept 8 bases outside the gene matches. The CDR3 DNA reads TGTGCCAGCAGAGACAGGGGTTCGCTCCAGCCCCAGCATTTT. Amino acid sequence: CASRDRGSLQPQHF.

A few counts support this clone. The V call is TRBV19, the J call TRBJ1-5, with 12 nucleotides matching TRBD1. The trim removed 3 bases at V and 6 bases at J, leaving 3 bases unmatched. There are 15 residues in the CDR3. Per the germline V gene, CDR1 is LNHDA and CDR2 is SQIVND (reference sequence). The DNA of the CDR3 is TGTGCCAGTAGTATGTTGGGACAGGGGGCTCAGCCCCAGCATTTT. Protein product: CASSMLGQGAQPQHF.

The DNA for the CDR3 is TGTGCCAGCAGCGCAGGACAGGGCGGCGAGACCCAGTACTTC. This codes for CASSAGQGGETQYF. The gene calls are TRBV9 and TRBJ2-5; 8 bases map to TRBD1. The germline CDR1 and CDR2 sequences are SGDLS and YYNGEE. J was trimmed by 5 bases and V by 3 bases; bases with no gene match: 6. There are 14 residues in the CDR3.

The rearrangement joins TRBV28 to TRBJ1-2, with D possibly matching TRBD1 (5 bases). The CDR3 runs to 16 residues. The V and J ends lost 3 bases and 4 bases respectively, with 18 bases between them. Germline V gene lookup returns CDR1 MDHEN and CDR2 SYDVKM. The CDR3 DNA reads as TGTGCCAGCAGTTTGGGGTTGGGGGGAAGAAGCTATGGCTACACCTTC. Protein: CASSLGLGGRSYGYTF.

The chain combines TRBV5-5 with TRBJ2-3; D may be TRBD2 (7 bases). The germline V gene has CDR1 SGHKS and CDR2 YYEKEE (reference sequence). This CDR3 contains 15 residues. Trimming cost V 1 base and J 1 base, with 10 bases left between them. CDR3: CASSLRGAGTDTQYF. CDR3 coding DNA: TGTGCCAGCAGCTTGCGGGGGGCAGGCACAGATACGCAGTATTTT.

The chain employs TRBV7-2 and TRBJ2-5; TRBD2 is a possible D gene (7 bases). Germline V gene data show CDR1 as SGHTA and CDR2 as FQGNSA. Deletions cut 5 bases from V and 7 bases from J, with 17 bases between. The CDR3 length is 14 residues. The CDR3 DNA reads as TGTGCCAGCAGCGAGGGAGGGGGGGCGAGGACCCAGTACTTC. It codes for CASSEGGGARTQYF.

V and J are TRBV21-1 and TRBJ1-2. TRBV21-1 is shown as a pseudogene. The CDR3 runs 13 residues. The CDR3 is CASSKGIAEGYTF. The CDR3 bases are TGTGCCAGCAGCAAAGGAATCGCGGAAGGCTACACCTTC.

This clone was counted a few times. DNA of the CDR3: TGTGCCAGCCGTCAAGCGGGGGAGGGGAGCGAGCAGTACTTC. Residues: CASRQAGEGSEQYF. The V gene is TRBV19, the J gene TRBJ2-5; 8 nucleotides line up with TRBD2. The J call may be in error: the DNA end matches TRBJ2-7 better. CDR1 LNHDA and CDR2 SQIVND come from the germline V gene (reference sequence). This CDR3 comprises 14 residues.

The chain is built from TRBV28 and TRBJ2-1, with 13 bases identical to TRBD2. Per germline, CDR1 MDHEN and CDR2 SYDVKM. The CDR3 has 14 residues. With 6 bases clipped from V and 10 bases from J, the junction kept 6 bases outside the gene matches. Here the CDR3 DNA reads TGTGCCAGCAGCCGGACTAGCGGGAGCTACGAGCAGTTCTTC. This codes for CASSRTSGSYEQFF.

This clone was observed a single time. V is TRBV5-4 and J is TRBJ2-7, with TRBD1 identical over 7 bases. Germline V gene lookup returns CDR1 SGHNT and CDR2 YYREEE (reference sequence). This CDR3 has 13 amino acids. V shed 2 bases, J shed 5 bases, and the junction held 4 bases outside the gene matches. This CDR3 is CASSFGTANEQYF. CDR3 sequence (DNA): TGTGCCAGCAGCTTCGGGACAGCGAACGAGCAGTACTTC.